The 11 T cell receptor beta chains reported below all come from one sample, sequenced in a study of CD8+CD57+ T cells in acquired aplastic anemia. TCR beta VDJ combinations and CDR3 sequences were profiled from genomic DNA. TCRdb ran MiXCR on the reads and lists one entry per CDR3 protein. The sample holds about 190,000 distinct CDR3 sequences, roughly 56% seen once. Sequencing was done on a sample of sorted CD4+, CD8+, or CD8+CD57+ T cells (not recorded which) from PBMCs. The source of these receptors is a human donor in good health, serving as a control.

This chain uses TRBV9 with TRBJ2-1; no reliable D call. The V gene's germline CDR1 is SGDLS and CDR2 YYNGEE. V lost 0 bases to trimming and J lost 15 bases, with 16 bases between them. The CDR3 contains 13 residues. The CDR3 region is CASSVGPAPALFF. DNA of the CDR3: TGTGCCAGCAGCGTAGGCCCGGCACCCGCGCTGTTCTTC.

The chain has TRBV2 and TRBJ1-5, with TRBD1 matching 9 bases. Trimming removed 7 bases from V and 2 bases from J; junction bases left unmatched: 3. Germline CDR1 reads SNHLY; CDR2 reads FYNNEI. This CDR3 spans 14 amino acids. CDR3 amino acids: CASKRTGGNQPQHF. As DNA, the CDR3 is TGTGCCAGCAAGCGGACAGGGGGCAATCAGCCCCAGCATTTT.

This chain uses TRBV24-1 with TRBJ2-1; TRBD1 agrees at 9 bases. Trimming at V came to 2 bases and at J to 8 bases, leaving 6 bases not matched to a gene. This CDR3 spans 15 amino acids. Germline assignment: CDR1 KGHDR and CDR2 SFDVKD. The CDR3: CATSDWTGVLDEQFF. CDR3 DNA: TGTGCCACCAGTGATTGGACAGGGGTTCTCGATGAGCAGTTCTTC.

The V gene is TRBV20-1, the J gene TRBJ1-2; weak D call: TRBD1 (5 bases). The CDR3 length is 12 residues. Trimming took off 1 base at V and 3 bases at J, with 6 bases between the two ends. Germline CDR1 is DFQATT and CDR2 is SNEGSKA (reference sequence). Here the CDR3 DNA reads TGCAGTGCTAGAGTACAGGACTATGGCTACACCTTC. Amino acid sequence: CSARVQDYGYTF.

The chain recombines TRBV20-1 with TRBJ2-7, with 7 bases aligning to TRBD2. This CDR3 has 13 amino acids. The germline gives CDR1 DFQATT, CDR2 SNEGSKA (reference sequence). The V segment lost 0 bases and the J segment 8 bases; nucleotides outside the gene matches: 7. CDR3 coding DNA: TGCAGTGCTAGAGATGGGAGGGGAAACAAGCAGTACTTC. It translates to CSARDGRGNKQYF.

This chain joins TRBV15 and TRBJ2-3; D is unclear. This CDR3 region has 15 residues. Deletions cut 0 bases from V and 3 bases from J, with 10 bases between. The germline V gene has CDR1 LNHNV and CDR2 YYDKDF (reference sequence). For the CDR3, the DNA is TGTGCCACCAGCAGAGATCTGTCCGGGACAGATACGCAGTATTTT. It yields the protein CATSRDLSGTDTQYF. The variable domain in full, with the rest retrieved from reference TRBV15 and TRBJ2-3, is DAMVIQNPRYQVTQFGKPVTLSCSQTLNHNVMYWYQQKSSQAPKLLFHYYDKDFNNEADTPDNFQSRRPNTSFCFLDIRSPGLGDTAMYLCATSRDLSGTDTQYFGPGTRLTVL.

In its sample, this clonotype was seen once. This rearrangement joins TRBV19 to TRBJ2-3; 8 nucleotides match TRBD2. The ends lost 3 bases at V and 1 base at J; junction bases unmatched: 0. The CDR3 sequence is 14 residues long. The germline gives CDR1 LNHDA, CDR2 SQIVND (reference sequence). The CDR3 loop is CASSMRGGTDTQYF. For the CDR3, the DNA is TGTGCCAGTAGTATGCGGGGGGGCACAGATACGCAGTATTTT.

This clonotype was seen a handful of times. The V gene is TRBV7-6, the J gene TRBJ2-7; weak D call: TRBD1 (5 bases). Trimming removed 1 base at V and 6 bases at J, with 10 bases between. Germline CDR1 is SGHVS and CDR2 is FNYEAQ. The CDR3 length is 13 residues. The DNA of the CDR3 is TGTGCCAGCAGCTTAGAAGGGGTGTTCGAGCAGTACTTC. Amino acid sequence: CASSLEGVFEQYF.

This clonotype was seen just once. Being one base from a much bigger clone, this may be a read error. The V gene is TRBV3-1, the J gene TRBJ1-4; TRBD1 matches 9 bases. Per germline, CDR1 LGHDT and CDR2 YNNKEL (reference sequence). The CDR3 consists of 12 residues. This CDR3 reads CASSQGDRALSF. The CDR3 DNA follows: TGTGCCAGCAGCCAAGGGGACAGGGCACTGTCTTTT.

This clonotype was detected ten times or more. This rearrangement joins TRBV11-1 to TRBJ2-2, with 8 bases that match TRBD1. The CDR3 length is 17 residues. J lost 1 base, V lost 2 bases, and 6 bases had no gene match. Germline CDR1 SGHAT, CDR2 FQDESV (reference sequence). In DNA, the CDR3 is TGTGCCAGCAGCTTACCCTGGGGGACAGGGAACACCGGGGAGCTGTTTTTT. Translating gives CASSLPWGTGNTGELFF.

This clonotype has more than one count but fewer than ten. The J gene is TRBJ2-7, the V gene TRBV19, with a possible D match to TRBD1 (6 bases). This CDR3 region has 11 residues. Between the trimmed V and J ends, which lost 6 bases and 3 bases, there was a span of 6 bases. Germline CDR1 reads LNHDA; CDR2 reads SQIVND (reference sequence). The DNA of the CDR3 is TGTGCCAGTAGGACAGGCTACGAGCAGTACTTC. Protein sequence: CASRTGYEQYF.